Listed here are 10 T cell receptor beta chains from one sample, sequenced in a study of cytomegalovirus exposure and HLA in healthy donors. The PCR used 60 Vbeta and 13 Jbeta primers. Assay: immunoSEQ multiplex PCR; the TCRdb copy retains only in-frame clones and omits some. This table has 65,000 to 75,000 clones, just over 75% appearing once. Sequenced material: PBMCs. The receptors were gathered from a man over 45 in good health and CMV-seronegative.

This clone was detected only a few times. The genes are TRBV5-1 and TRBJ1-6, with TRBD1 matching 8 bases. The CDR3 is made up of 14 amino acids. The trim removed 3 bases at V and 5 bases at J, leaving 1 base unmatched. Germline-derived CDR1 and CDR2 are SGHRS and YFSETQ. The CDR3 DNA reads as TGCGCCAGCAGCTCGACAGGGGATAATTCACCCCTCCACTTT. Its translation is CASSSTGDNSPLHF.

The chain links TRBV15 to TRBJ1-5; D is possibly TRBD1 (6 bases). The germline V gene has CDR1 LNHNV and CDR2 YYDKDF (reference sequence). Trimming cost V 5 bases and J 9 bases, with 11 bases left between them. This CDR3 comprises 12 residues. The CDR3 sequence is CATSPGEMPQHF. DNA for the CDR3: TGTGCCACCAGCCCAGGGGAGATGCCCCAGCATTTT.

The chain is built from TRBV10-1 and TRBJ1-1; 9 positions agree with TRBD1. V lost 6 bases and J lost 5; bases outside the gene matches: 13. Germline V gene lookup returns CDR1 WNHNN and CDR2 SYGVQD (reference sequence). The CDR3 spans 16 residues. CDR3 nucleotide sequence: TGCGCCAGCAGAAATACAGGGGGCCCAGGGGGTACTGAAGCTTTCTTT. Its protein product is CASRNTGGPGGTEAFF.

This chain connects TRBV27 to TRBJ2-5; D is possibly TRBD1 (5 bases). The tail of the sequence fits TRBJ2-7 better, so the J call may be wrong. The CDR3 totals 14 residues. Germline lookup yields CDR1 MNHEY and CDR2 SMNVEV (reference sequence). CDR3 amino acids: CASRREAGSYEQYF. CDR3 bases: TGTGCCAGCAGGCGAGAAGCAGGGTCCTACGAGCAGTACTTC.

The rearrangement joins TRBV19 to TRBJ2-7, with TRBD2 matching 7 bases. This CDR3 contains 12 residues. J was trimmed by 6 bases and V by 3 bases; bases with no gene match: 2. The germline V gene encodes CDR1 LNHDA and CDR2 SQIVND (reference sequence). The CDR3 region is CASSIRGGEQYF. CDR3 coding DNA: TGTGCCAGTAGTATTCGCGGGGGCGAGCAGTACTTC.

Here the CDR3 reads CASSLEGATEAFF. CDR3 bases: TGCGCCAGCAGCTTGGAGGGGGCAACTGAAGCTTTCTTT. This rearrangement joins TRBV5-1 to TRBJ1-1; 7 nucleotides align to TRBD1. Germline CDR1 is SGHRS and CDR2 is YFSETQ. With V trimmed by 0 bases and J by 5 bases, 1 base remained unmatched. CDR3 length equals 13 residues.

The rearrangement joins TRBV15 to TRBJ2-2; tentative D call: TRBD2 (6 bases). Germline V CDR1 and CDR2: LNHNV, YYDKDF (reference sequence). The CDR3 loop spans 14 amino acids. V was clipped by 2 bases and J by 7 bases, with 11 bases between them. This CDR3 is CATSRSPGDGELFF. Here the CDR3 DNA reads TGTGCCACCAGCAGATCCCCGGGGGACGGGGAGCTGTTTTTT.

The rearrangement links TRBV4-1 to TRBJ1-4; a possible D gene is TRBD1 (5 bases). The CDR3 length is 20 residues. V was shortened by 0 bases and J by 0 bases, with 20 bases between the two germline ends. Germline assignment: CDR1 MGHRA and CDR2 YSYEKL. The CDR3 coding sequence is TGCGCCAGCAGCCAAGATTCGCAGGGAATGGTTGGGGCAACTAATGAAAAACTGTTTTTT. Its translation is CASSQDSQGMVGATNEKLFF.

V and J are TRBV25-1 and TRBJ2-7, with D possibly TRBD1 on 5 matching bases. This CDR3 is built from 15 residues. Germline values: CDR1 MGHDK, CDR2 SYGVNS. Trimming cost V 3 bases and J 2 bases, with 14 bases left between them. The CDR3 spells CASSDPRQSPYEQYF. CDR3 bases: TGTGCCAGCAGTGACCCCCGACAGAGTCCCTACGAGCAGTACTTC.

The rearrangement links TRBV6-5 to TRBJ1-6; 9 bases line up with TRBD1. The CDR3 sequence is 15 residues long. CDR1 MNHEY and CDR2 SVGAGI come from the germline V gene. V trimming: 6 bases; J trimming: 7 bases; junction bases outside the gene matches: 7. The CDR3 DNA is TGTGCCAGCAGAATTCCGGACAGGGGCAATTCACCCCTCCACTTT. This gives the protein CASRIPDRGNSPLHF.